The clone carrying this TCR beta chain was observed a few times. Its cognate antigen is unknown. Trimming removed 8 bases from V and 2 bases from J, with 13 bases in between. CDR3 size: 15 residues. The germline CDR1 and CDR2 sequences are MDHEN and SYDVKM. This sample stems from a study of T-cell reconstitution after alpha-beta-depleted transplantation in children. The authors prepared the TCRbeta library with unique molecular identifiers. TCRdb re-called the PCR reads through MiXCR, storing one row per CDR3 protein. Of about 980,000 distinct CDR3 sequences in the sample, about 26% were seen once. Study-wide results and caveats: The origin of high day-60 TCRbeta diversity in some patients lay in surviving recipient T cells and thymic progenitors. Where alpha-beta T cells came from about two months after transplant was reportedly several hundred expanded graft clones.

The input for sequencing was PBMCs, mostly from graft donor cells, taken 360 days after TCRalphabeta/CD19-depleted stem cell transplant. The chain joins TRBV28 to TRBJ1-6, with D possibly TRBD1 on 6 matching bases. This clonotype was sampled from a boy under two years old who had a stem cell transplant for SCID, so the T cells may come from the graft donor. The CDR3 nucleotides read TGTGCCAGCGCGATTAGGGACACCTATAATTCACCCCTCCACTTT. It translates to CASAIRDTYNSPLHF.